This entry features one T cell receptor (beta chain) sequence. The target antigen is unknown. This CDR3 comprises 14 residues. The data are from a study of monozygotic twins with inflammatory bowel disease. Total RNA, at roughly 3.5 ug, went into every TCR library. TCRdb reprocessed the 5' RACE reads and stores each CDR3 protein as one record, lacking DNA. This repertoire includes about 450,000 distinct CDR3 sequences. Study outcomes and limitations: Results did not support any single strong IBD-associated signal or clonotype.

This receptor was taken from a human donor with ulcerative colitis or Crohn's disease, or a healthy co-twin of an affected twin (not recorded which). The chain employs TRBV12-3 or TRBV12-4 and TRBJ1-1; TCRdb's assignment of TRBD1 cannot be checked, as there is no DNA. Sequencing was carried out using blood. The CDR3 reads CASSLGDRGTEAFF.